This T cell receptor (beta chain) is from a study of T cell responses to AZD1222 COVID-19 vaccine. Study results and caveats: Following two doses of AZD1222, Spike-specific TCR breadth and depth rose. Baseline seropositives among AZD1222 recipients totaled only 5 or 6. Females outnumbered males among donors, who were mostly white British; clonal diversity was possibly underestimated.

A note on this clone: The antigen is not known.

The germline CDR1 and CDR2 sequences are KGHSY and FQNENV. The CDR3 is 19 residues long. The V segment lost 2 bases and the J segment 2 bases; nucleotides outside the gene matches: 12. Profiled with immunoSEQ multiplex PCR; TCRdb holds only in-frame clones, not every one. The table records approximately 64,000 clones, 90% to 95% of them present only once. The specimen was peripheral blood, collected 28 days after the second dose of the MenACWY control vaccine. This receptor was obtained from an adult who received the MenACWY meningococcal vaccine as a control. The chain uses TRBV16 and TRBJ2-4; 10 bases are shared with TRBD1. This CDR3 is CASSQHPTGGVVTKNIQYF. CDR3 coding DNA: TGTGCCAGCAGCCAACACCCGACAGGGGGCGTAGTGACCAAAAACATTCAGTACTTC.